The 27 T cell receptor beta chains given below trace back to one sample, sequenced in a study of T cell responses to AZD1222 COVID-19 vaccine. The repertoire was sequenced with immunoSEQ multiplex PCR; TCRdb's copy has only in-frame clones and lacks some. There are 85,000 to 130,000 clones in the sample; approximately 88% occur only once, and about 8.7% lies in the top ten. This specimen was peripheral blood, taken on day 0 of AZD1222 vaccination. The origin of the receptors is an adult in good health.

The CDR3 region is CASRGTGGHEQYF. The CDR3 region has the DNA TGTGCCAGCCGGGGGACAGGGGGCCACGAGCAGTACTTC. The V and J genes are TRBV6-5 and TRBJ2-7, with 12 bases that match TRBD1. Germline assignment: CDR1 MNHEY and CDR2 SVGAGI. There are 13 residues in the CDR3. The V gene end was trimmed by 8 bases and the J gene end by 5 bases; junction bases not matched to a gene: 4.

The chain links TRBV28 to TRBJ1-2; D ambiguous. The CDR3 is 11 amino acids. Germline V gives CDR1 MDHEN, CDR2 SYDVKM. Trimming left V 1 base short and J 12 bases short, with 9 bases between. The CDR3 DNA sequence: TGTGCCAGCAGTTTATTTGGGTCTCACACCTTC. Its protein product is CASSLFGSHTF.

This chain joins TRBV2 and TRBJ2-2; the match to TRBD2 covers 8 bases. The CDR3 length is 13 residues. After removal of 7 bases from V and 5 bases from J, the junction contained 3 bases not matched to a gene. Germline CDR1 reads SNHLY; CDR2 reads FYNNEI. Written as DNA, the CDR3 is TGTGCCAGCAAACCGGGGGGGACCGGGGAGCTGTTTTTT. It codes for CASKPGGTGELFF.

This chain links TRBV7-9 with TRBJ1-3; possible D gene TRBD1, 5 bases. CDR3 length: 14 residues. V lost 5 bases and J lost 0, with 8 bases in between. Per the germline V gene, CDR1 is SEHNR and CDR2 is FQNEAQ (reference sequence). CDR3 loop: CASSLGASGNTIYF. CDR3 sequence (DNA): TGTGCCAGCAGCCTAGGGGCCTCTGGAAACACCATATATTTT.

This rearrangement joins TRBV6-5 to TRBJ2-7; TRBD1 might be the D (6 bases). The length of the CDR3 is 13 residues. The V end was cut by 1 base, the J end by 3 bases, with 7 bases between. The germline V gene encodes CDR1 MNHEY and CDR2 SVGAGI. DNA of the CDR3: TGTGCCAGCAGTTACTACAGGGTCTACGAGCAGTACTTC. This codes for CASSYYRVYEQYF.

This chain connects TRBV7-2 to TRBJ2-2; D gene ambiguous. The CDR3 runs to 11 residues. The V end was cut by 3 bases, the J end by 6 bases, with 2 bases between. Per the germline V gene, CDR1 is SGHTA and CDR2 is FQGNSA. For the CDR3, the DNA is TGTGCCAGCAGCTTTCCCGGGGAGCTGTTTTTT. Translated, it gives CASSFPGELFF.

This clone is a singleton in its sample. This chain links TRBV7-9 with TRBJ2-7, with D perhaps given as TRBD1 or TRBD2 (5 bases each). The CDR3 is made up of 18 amino acids. CDR1 is SEHNR and CDR2 is FQNEAQ in the germline V gene (reference sequence). V was cut by 0 bases and J by 0 bases, with 18 bases left in between. The CDR3 region is CASSLATLGTASSYEQYF. The CDR3 nucleotides read TGTGCCAGCAGCTTAGCGACATTAGGGACGGCTAGCTCCTACGAGCAGTACTTC.

In its sample, this clone was seen a few times. V and J are TRBV28 and TRBJ2-1, with TRBD2 matching 7 bases. J gave up 0 bases and V 6 bases, and 8 bases lay outside the gene matches. Germline-derived CDR1 and CDR2 are MDHEN and SYDVKM. The CDR3 contains 16 residues. The chain's CDR3 is CASSLLALSSYNEQFF. In nucleotides, the CDR3 is TGTGCCAGCAGCCTACTAGCGCTGAGCTCCTACAATGAGCAGTTCTTC. The complete variable domain, with remaining parts taken from reference TRBV28 and TRBJ2-1, reads DVKVTQSSRYLVKRTGEKVFLECVQDMDHENMFWYRQDPGLGLRLIYFSYDVKMKEKGDIPEGYSVSREKKERFSLILESASTNQTSMYLCASSLLALSSYNEQFFGPGTRLTVL.

This clone was seen just once. The CDR3 nucleotides read TGTGCCAGCAGTCCCCGGACAGGGGGCTCCTACGAGCAGTACTTC. Translating gives CASSPRTGGSYEQYF. The V gene is TRBV3-1 (or the pseudogene TRBV3-2), the J gene TRBJ2-7; 10 bases are shared with TRBD1. CDR3 length: 15 amino acids. V dropped 6 bases and J dropped 0; count of bases not matched to a gene: 5. Germline V CDR1 and CDR2: LGHDT, YNNKEL (reference sequence).

V gene TRBV4-2 combines with J gene TRBJ1-1, with 7 bases fitting TRBD1. This CDR3 is built from 16 residues. Trimming at V came to 6 bases and at J to 1 base, leaving 11 bases not matched to a gene. Germline values: CDR1 LGHNA, CDR2 YNFKEQ. In DNA form, the CDR3 reads TGTGCCAGCAGTGGGCTAGGGGGCGTCAGGAACACTGAAGCTTTCTTT. Translation gives CASSGLGGVRNTEAFF.

The table lists this clone with a few counts. The genes are TRBV3-1 (or the pseudogene TRBV3-2) and TRBJ1-6, with D unclear. The CDR3 extends over 16 amino acids. Germline values: CDR1 LGHDT, CDR2 YNNKEL (reference sequence). The V and J ends lost 2 bases and 0 bases respectively, with 8 bases between them. In DNA, the CDR3 is TGTGCCAGCAGCCAAACGCAGAGCTCCTATAATTCACCCCTCCACTTT. Its protein product is CASSQTQSSYNSPLHF.

A remark on this clone: This CDR3 is also generated by other DNA sequences in the sample. The DNA of the CDR3 is TGTGCCAGTAGTAGGGACAGGGGTCCCTACGAGCAGTACTTC. This codes for CASSRDRGPYEQYF. The chain has TRBV19 and TRBJ2-7; 10 bases line up with TRBD1. The CDR3 is made up of 14 amino acids. V lost 4 bases, J lost 2 bases, and 2 bases stayed unmatched. Germline assignment: CDR1 LNHDA and CDR2 SQIVND (reference sequence).

The chain employs TRBV12-3 or TRBV12-4 and TRBJ1-2; tentatively, D is TRBD1 (5 bases). The CDR3 sequence is 12 residues long. Trimming pared 5 bases from V and 4 bases from J, leaving 8 bases between. CDR3 protein: CASSMTVYGYTF. Here the CDR3 DNA reads TGTGCCAGCAGTATGACAGTCTATGGCTACACCTTC.

V gene TRBV12-3 or TRBV12-4 combines with J gene TRBJ1-1; D unclear. Between the trimmed V and J ends, which lost 7 bases and 8 bases, there was a span of 11 bases. CDR3 length equals 11 residues. The CDR3 nucleotides are TGTGCCAGCACCCGGGTGGGGGAAGCTTTCTTT. This translates into CASTRVGEAFF.

The rearrangement joins TRBV5-6 to TRBJ2-7; either TRBD1 or TRBD2 may fit D (6 bases each). Germline values: CDR1 SGHDT, CDR2 YYEEEE. V was shortened by 6 bases and J by 0 bases, with 13 bases between the two germline ends. The CDR3 sequence is 14 residues long. CDR3 loop: CASTWGDNSYEQYF. In DNA, the CDR3 is TGTGCCAGCACCTGGGGGGACAACTCCTACGAGCAGTACTTC.

V usage is TRBV19 and J usage is TRBJ1-1, with D possibly being TRBD1 (6 bases). V lost 5 bases to trimming and J lost 1 base, with 8 bases between them. The germline CDR1 and CDR2 sequences are LNHDA and SQIVND (reference sequence). The CDR3 length is 13 residues. Here the CDR3 reads CASSADRNTEAFF. The DNA for the CDR3 is TGTGCCAGTAGTGCGGACAGGAACACTGAAGCTTTCTTT.

The chain is built from TRBV25-1 and TRBJ2-7; tentative D call: TRBD2 (7 bases). CDR3 size: 15 residues. The germline V gene has CDR1 MGHDK and CDR2 SYGVNS. V shed 1 base and J shed 3 bases, with 13 bases lying between them. CDR3 coding DNA: TGTGCCAGCAGTGAATCGGGCGGGGGCAACTACGAGCAGTACTTC. This gives the protein CASSESGGGNYEQYF.

The V and J genes are TRBV18 and TRBJ1-4, with D hard to call. From germline, CDR1 is KGHSH and CDR2 LQKENI. CDR3 length: 15 amino acids. The V end was cut by 2 bases, the J end by 5 bases, with 12 bases between. Here the CDR3 reads CASSPATGHNEKLFF. The CDR3, as DNA: TGTGCCAGCTCACCAGCCACTGGTCACAATGAAAAACTGTTTTTT. Drawing the rest from reference TRBV18 and TRBJ1-4, the complete variable domain is NAGVMQNPRHLVRRRGQEARLRCSPMKGHSHVYWYRQLPEEGLKFMVYLQKENIIDESGMPKERFSAEFPKEGPSILRIQQVVRGDSAAYFCASSPATGHNEKLFFGSGTQLSVL.

The rearrangement joins TRBV6-1 to TRBJ2-3; TRBD2 aligns across 8 bases. The CDR3 runs 15 residues. Germline V CDR1 and CDR2: MNHNS, SASEGT. J lost 5 bases, V lost 3 bases, and 7 bases had no gene match. The CDR3 sequence is CASSDLSAGGDTQYF. CDR3 in DNA: TGTGCCAGCAGTGACCTTAGCGCGGGGGGAGATACGCAGTATTTT.

V and J are TRBV9 and TRBJ1-1, with D possibly being TRBD1 (5 bases). The CDR3 covers 14 residues. Germline V gene lookup returns CDR1 SGDLS and CDR2 YYNGEE. V was trimmed by 0 bases and J by 5 bases, leaving 11 bases between them. The CDR3 sequence: CASSVDQGRTEAFF. CDR3 nucleotide sequence: TGTGCCAGCAGCGTAGATCAGGGTCGGACTGAAGCTTTCTTT.

The rearrangement joins TRBV19 to TRBJ2-3; possible D gene TRBD2, 6 bases. Germline loops: CDR1 LNHDA, CDR2 SQIVND (reference sequence). Trimming took off 5 bases at V and 2 bases at J, with 17 bases between the two ends. The CDR3 runs 16 residues. This chain's CDR3 is CASSSHIRTITDTQYF. Written as DNA, the CDR3 is TGTGCCAGTAGTTCTCACATTCGGACTATCACAGATACGCAGTATTTT.

The genes are TRBV6-2 or TRBV6-3 and TRBJ2-2; a possible D gene is TRBD2 (6 bases). V was trimmed by 3 bases and J by 7 bases, leaving 15 bases between them. The CDR3 totals 15 residues. Germline CDR1 and CDR2: MNHEY and SVGEGT. CDR3 residues: CASSYLAGRGGELFF. Written as DNA, the CDR3 is TGTGCCAGCAGTTATTTGGCGGGGCGTGGCGGGGAGCTGTTTTTT.

This clone was seen more than once but under ten times. The chain is built from TRBV25-1 and TRBJ1-2; the D gene is possibly TRBD1 (5 bases). Trimming took 4 bases from V and 6 from J, leaving 18 bases between them. The CDR3 runs to 15 residues. CDR1 and CDR2 (germline): MGHDK, SYGVNS. The CDR3 bases are TGTGCCAGCAGTGTCCCGCAGGGCGTGAGTAATGGCTACACCTTC. Protein sequence: CASSVPQGVSNGYTF.

This rearrangement joins TRBV20-1 to TRBJ2-7, with D perhaps assigned TRBD1 or TRBD2 (5 bases each). The V gene's germline CDR1 is DFQATT and CDR2 SNEGSKA (reference sequence). Between the trimmed V and J ends, which lost 3 bases and 7 bases, there was a span of 19 bases. The CDR3 is 14 amino acids. The CDR3 DNA is TGCAGTGCTAGTCGGGGCACTGGGAATCAGGAGCAGTACTTC. Translated, it gives CSASRGTGNQEQYF.

This clone was seen only once. The junction shows a germline mismatch at one end, possibly a read error. This chain links TRBV29-1 with TRBJ2-3; D not certain. The CDR3 spans 11 residues. Looked up from germline, CDR1 is SQVTM and CDR2 is ANQGSEA. In DNA, the CDR3 is TGCAGCGGTGAAATCGGAGATACGCAGTATTTT. Protein: CSGEIGDTQYF.

The chain joins TRBV25-1 to TRBJ1-6, with D perhaps TRBD1 (6 bases). This CDR3 comprises 18 residues. V was trimmed by 3 bases and J by 6 bases, leaving 21 bases between them. CDR1 is MGHDK, CDR2 SYGVNS, per germline. The chain's CDR3 is CASSDTPQGKFSNSPLHF. CDR3 bases: TGTGCCAGCAGTGATACCCCCCAGGGGAAATTTAGTAATTCACCCCTCCACTTT.

The J gene is TRBJ2-2, the V gene TRBV27; D gene uncertain. The CDR3 has 13 amino acids. Trimming shortened V by 1 base and J by 3 bases, and 3 bases separated the two germline ends. The germline V gene encodes CDR1 MNHEY and CDR2 SMNVEV (reference sequence). CDR3 nucleotides: TGTGCCAGCAGTTTATTCTACACCGGGGAGCTGTTTTTT. It specifies CASSLFYTGELFF.